A selection of T cell receptor beta chains follows, all from one sample in a study of cytomegalovirus exposure and HLA in healthy donors. Generated by immunoSEQ multiplex PCR, the TCRdb table keeps only in-frame clones and is missing some. The sample consists of 200,000 or so clones, over 70% of them appearing once. What was sequenced was PBMCs. Receptor source: a man in his thirties or forties in good health and CMV-seronegative. Both conserved end residues are part of each CDR3. The D gene is left open where the match is weak. Clone size is shown for a subset of rows, as once, few, many or a class of expanded clone.

V,D,J,size,CDR3,DNA
TRBV19,TRBD1,TRBJ1-5,NA,CASSMGQGGYSNQPQHF,TGTGCCAGTAGTATGGGCCAAGGGGGCTATAGCAATCAGCCCCAGCATTTT
TRBV19,NA,TRBJ2-3,once,CASSISLTDTQYF,TGTGCCAGTAGTATCTCCTTAACAGATACGCAGTATTTT
TRBV19,TRBD2,TRBJ2-5,NA,CASRQLAGDNRGETQYF,TGTGCCAGTAGACAACTAGCGGGAGATAACCGTGGAGAGACCCAGTACTTC
TRBV2,NA,TRBJ2-7,once,CASSEREGPSYEQYF,TGTGCCAGCAGTGAACGGGAAGGGCCAAGCTACGAGCAGTACTTC
TRBV27,NA,TRBJ2-5,NA,CASSSKTGLQETQYF,TGTGCCAGCAGTTCAAAAACAGGGCTCCAAGAGACCCAGTACTTC
TRBV11-2,NA,TRBJ1-5,NA,CASSLEAGRNQPQHF,TGTGCCAGCAGCTTAGAAGCAGGGCGCAATCAGCCCCAGCATTTT
TRBV7-2,TRBD1,TRBJ1-3,NA,CASSGSRGSSGNTIYF,TGTGCCAGCAGTGGTAGCAGGGGGAGCTCTGGAAACACCATATATTTT
TRBV28,NA,TRBJ2-7,NA,CASSLSLSYEQYF,TGTGCCAGCAGTTTGAGTCTGTCCTACGAGCAGTACTTC
TRBV14,TRBD1,TRBJ2-7,NA,CASSPTGNSYEQYF,TGTGCCAGCAGCCCGACAGGGAACTCCTACGAGCAGTACTTC
TRBV15,NA,TRBJ2-1,once,CATSTPGVQRSGEQFF,TGTGCCACCAGCACCCCAGGGGTCCAGCGGTCTGGAGAGCAGTTCTTC
TRBV27,NA,TRBJ2-5,NA,CASGGYQLETQYF,TGTGCTTCGGGGGGCTACCAATTGGAGACCCAGTACTTC
TRBV5-5,TRBD2,TRBJ2-7,NA,CASSQISGITYEQYF,TGTGCCAGCAGCCAAATTAGCGGGATTACCTACGAGCAGTACTTC
TRBV28,NA,TRBJ2-7,NA,CASSGRRISYEQYF,TGTGCCAGCAGTGGGAGACGGATCTCCTACGAGCAGTACTTC
TRBV11-3,TRBD1,TRBJ2-6,NA,CASSSRGPGANVLTF,TGTGCCAGCAGCTCCAGGGGGCCTGGGGCCAACGTCCTGACTTTC
TRBV28,TRBD1,TRBJ1-2,NA,CASSFRTGSGYTF,TGTGCCAGCAGTTTTCGGACAGGGTCTGGCTACACCTTC
TRBV27,NA,TRBJ1-2,NA,CASSTRGGGYGYTF,TGTGCCAGCAGTACTCGGGGGGGCGGCTATGGCTACACCTTC
TRBV19,TRBD1,TRBJ1-2,NA,CASSDRGGLFYTF,TGTGCCAGCTCGGACAGGGGTGGTCTCTTCTACACCTTC
TRBV14,NA,TRBJ2-3,NA,CASSQPLTDTQYF,TGTGCCAGCAGCCAACCCCTTACAGATACGCAGTATTTT
TRBV13,NA,TRBJ2-7,NA,CASSLTTAYEQYF,TGTGCCAGCAGCTTAACTACCGCCTACGAGCAGTACTTC
TRBV19,NA,TRBJ2-7,once,CASSLFFGYPAGYF,TGTGCCAGTAGCTTGTTTTTCGGATACCCCGCGGGATACTTC
TRBV2,TRBD1,TRBJ2-7,NA,CASSEEGAGEQYF,TGTGCCAGCAGTGAAGAGGGGGCAGGGGAGCAGTACTTC
TRBV6-4,TRBD2,TRBJ2-2,NA,CASSGTSTGELFF,TGTGCCAGCAGTGGGACTAGCACCGGGGAGCTGTTTTTT
TRBV5-5,NA,TRBJ2-6,once,CASSLATRAGANVLTF,TGTGCCAGCAGCTTGGCCACCAGGGCTGGGGCCAACGTCCTGACTTTC
TRBV11-2,TRBD1,TRBJ2-1,NA,CASSSRDRVFDEQFF,TGTGCCAGCAGCTCCCGGGACAGGGTTTTTGATGAGCAGTTCTTC
TRBV6-5,NA,TRBJ1-5,few,CASSPEGGRAQHF,TGTGCCAGCAGCCCCGAAGGTGGCAGGGCCCAGCATTTT
TRBV7-9,NA,TRBJ2-7,NA,CASSHKGVFNEQYF,TGTGCCAGCAGCCATAAGGGGGTATTCAACGAGCAGTACTTC
TRBV28,NA,TRBJ2-2,NA,CASTDGTISGELFF,TGTGCCAGTACTGACGGGACAATCTCCGGGGAGCTGTTTTTT
TRBV4-3,TRBD1,TRBJ2-7,NA,CASSQDLPGQGIYEQYF,TGCGCCAGCAGCCAAGATCTACCGGGACAGGGTATCTACGAGCAGTACTTC
TRBV6-1,NA,TRBJ2-7,NA,CASSDSAGAIYEQYF,TGTGCCAGCAGTGATTCTGCGGGGGCCATCTACGAGCAGTACTTC
TRBV10-3,NA,TRBJ1-1,NA,CAISERSYNTEAFF,TGTGCCATCAGTGAGCGGTCATATAACACTGAAGCTTTCTTT
TRBV14,NA,TRBJ2-7,NA,CASSPFEAVSSYEQYF,TGTGCCAGCAGCCCCTTTGAGGCAGTGAGCTCCTACGAGCAGTACTTC
TRBV10-3,TRBD2,TRBJ2-7,NA,CAISERGGAGGYEQYF,TGTGCCATCAGTGAGAGGGGGGGGGCGGGGGGCTACGAGCAGTACTTC
TRBV29-1,NA,TRBJ1-1,NA,CSVVMRNTEAFF,TGCAGCGTTGTCATGCGGAACACTGAAGCTTTCTTT
TRBV2,NA,TRBJ2-3,NA,CASSERRLQGTQYF,TGTGCCAGCAGTGAAAGACGGCTTCAGGGTACGCAGTATTTT
TRBV2,NA,TRBJ2-5,once,CASSREETQYF,TGTGCCAGCAGTAGGGAGGAGACCCAGTACTTC
TRBV5-8,NA,TRBJ2-7,NA,CASRQTGLVGFVFEYEQYF,TGTGCCAGCCGCCAAACTGGACTGGTCGGTTTTGTCTTTGAATACGAGCAGTACTTC
TRBV5-1,TRBD2,TRBJ2-2,NA,CASSLKGLAGRSGTGELFF,TGCGCCAGCAGCTTGAAAGGATTAGCGGGGAGGTCGGGCACCGGGGAGCTGTTTTTT
TRBV20-1,NA,TRBJ1-1,NA,CSAIRQIEAFF,TGCAGTGCTATCAGACAGATTGAAGCTTTCTTT
TRBV19,TRBD2,TRBJ2-1,NA,CASSIRSGRVVDEQFF,TGTGCCAGTAGTATTAGGAGCGGGAGGGTTGTCGATGAGCAGTTCTTC